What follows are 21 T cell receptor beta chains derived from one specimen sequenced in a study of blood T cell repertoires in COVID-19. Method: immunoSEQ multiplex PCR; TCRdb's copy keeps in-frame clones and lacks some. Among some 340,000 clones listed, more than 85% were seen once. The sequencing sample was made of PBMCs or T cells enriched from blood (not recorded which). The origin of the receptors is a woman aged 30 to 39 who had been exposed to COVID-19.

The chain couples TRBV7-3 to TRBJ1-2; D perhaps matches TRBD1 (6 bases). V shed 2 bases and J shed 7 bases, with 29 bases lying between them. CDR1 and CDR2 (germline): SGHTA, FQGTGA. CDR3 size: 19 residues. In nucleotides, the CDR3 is TGTGCCAGCAGCTTACGGGCCCTACCCATCGGACAGCACACTTCTGGCTACACCTTC. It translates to CASSLRALPIGQHTSGYTF.

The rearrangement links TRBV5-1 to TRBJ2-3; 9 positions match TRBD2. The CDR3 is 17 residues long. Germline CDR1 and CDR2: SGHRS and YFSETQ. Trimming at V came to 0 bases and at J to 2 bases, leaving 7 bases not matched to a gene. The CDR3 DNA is TGCGCCAGCAGCTTGGAGGCGATAGCGGGGGCCACAGATACGCAGTATTTT. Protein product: CASSLEAIAGATDTQYF.

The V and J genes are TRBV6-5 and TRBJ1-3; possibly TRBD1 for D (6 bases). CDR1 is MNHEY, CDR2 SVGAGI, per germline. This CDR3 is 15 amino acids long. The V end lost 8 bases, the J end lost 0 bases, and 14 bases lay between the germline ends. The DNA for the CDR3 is TGTGCCAGCGCCTACACAGGGCTCTCTGGAAACACCATATATTTT. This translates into CASAYTGLSGNTIYF.

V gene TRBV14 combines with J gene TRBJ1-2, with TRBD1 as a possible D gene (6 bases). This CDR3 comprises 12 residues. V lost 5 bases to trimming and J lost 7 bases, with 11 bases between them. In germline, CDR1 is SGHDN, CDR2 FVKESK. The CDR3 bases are TGTGCCAGCAGCGAAAACAGGGCTGGCTACACCTTC. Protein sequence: CASSENRAGYTF.

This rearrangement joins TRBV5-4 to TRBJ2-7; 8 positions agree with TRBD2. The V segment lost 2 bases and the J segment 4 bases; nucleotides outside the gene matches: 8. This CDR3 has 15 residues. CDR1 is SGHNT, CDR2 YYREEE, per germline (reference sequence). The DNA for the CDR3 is TGTGCCAGCAGCTTAGGAGCGGGGGCGAAATACGAGCAGTACTTC. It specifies CASSLGAGAKYEQYF.

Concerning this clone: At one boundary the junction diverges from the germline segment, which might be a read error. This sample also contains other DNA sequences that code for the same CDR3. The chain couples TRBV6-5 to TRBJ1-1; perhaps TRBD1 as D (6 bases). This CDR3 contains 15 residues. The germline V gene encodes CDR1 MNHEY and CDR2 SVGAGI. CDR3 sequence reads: CASSYSNRVDTEAFF. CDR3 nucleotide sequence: TGTGCCAGCAGTTACTCAAACAGGGTCGACACTGAGGCTTTCTTT.

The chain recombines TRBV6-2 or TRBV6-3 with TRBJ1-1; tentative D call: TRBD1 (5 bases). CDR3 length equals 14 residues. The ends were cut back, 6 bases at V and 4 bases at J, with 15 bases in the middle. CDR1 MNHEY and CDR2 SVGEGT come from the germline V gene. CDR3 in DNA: TGTGCCAGCAGCTCCCCCTCCAGGGTCACTGAAGCTTTCTTT. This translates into CASSSPSRVTEAFF.

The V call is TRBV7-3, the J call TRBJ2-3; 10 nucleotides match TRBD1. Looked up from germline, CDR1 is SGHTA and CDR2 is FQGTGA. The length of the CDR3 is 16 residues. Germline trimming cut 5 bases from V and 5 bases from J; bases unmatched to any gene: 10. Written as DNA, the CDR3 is TGTGCCAGCAGCCCCAGACAGGGGGCCCAGGGAGATACGCAGTATTTT. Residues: CASSPRQGAQGDTQYF.

The CDR3 bases are TGTGCCAGTAGGGCGGGGGCGAACTATGGCTACACCTTC. Its protein is CASRAGANYGYTF. The rearrangement joins TRBV19 to TRBJ1-2; TRBD1 might be the D (6 bases). Trimming stripped 6 bases from V and 2 bases from J, with 10 bases between. CDR3 length equals 13 residues. From germline, CDR1 is LNHDA and CDR2 SQIVND (reference sequence).

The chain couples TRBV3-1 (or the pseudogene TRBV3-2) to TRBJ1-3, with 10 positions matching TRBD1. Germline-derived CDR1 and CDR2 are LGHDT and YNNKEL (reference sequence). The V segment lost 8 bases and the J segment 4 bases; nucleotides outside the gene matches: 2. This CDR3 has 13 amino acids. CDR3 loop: CASWGQGGNTIYF. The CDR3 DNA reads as TGTGCCAGCTGGGGACAGGGGGGAAACACCATATATTTT.

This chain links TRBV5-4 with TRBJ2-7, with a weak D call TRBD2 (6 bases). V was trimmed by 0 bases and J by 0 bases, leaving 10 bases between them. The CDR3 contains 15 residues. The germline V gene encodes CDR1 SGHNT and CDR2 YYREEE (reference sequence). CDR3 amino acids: CASSLARGSSYEQYF. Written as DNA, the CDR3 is TGTGCCAGCAGCTTGGCGCGGGGTAGCTCCTACGAGCAGTACTTC.

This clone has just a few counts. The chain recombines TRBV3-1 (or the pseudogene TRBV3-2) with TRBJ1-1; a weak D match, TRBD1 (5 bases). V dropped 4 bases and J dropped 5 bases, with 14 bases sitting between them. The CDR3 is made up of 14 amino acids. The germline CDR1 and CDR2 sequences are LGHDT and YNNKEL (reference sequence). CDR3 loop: CASSLLQGDTEAFF. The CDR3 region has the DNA TGTGCCAGCAGCCTACTCCAGGGTGATACTGAAGCTTTCTTT.

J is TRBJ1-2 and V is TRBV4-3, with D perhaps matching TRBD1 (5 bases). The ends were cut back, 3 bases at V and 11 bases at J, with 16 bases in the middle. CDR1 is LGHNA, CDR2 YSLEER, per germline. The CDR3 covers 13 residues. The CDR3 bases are TGCGCCAGCAGCCATACTGTACCACGGGGGTACACCTTC. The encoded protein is CASSHTVPRGYTF.

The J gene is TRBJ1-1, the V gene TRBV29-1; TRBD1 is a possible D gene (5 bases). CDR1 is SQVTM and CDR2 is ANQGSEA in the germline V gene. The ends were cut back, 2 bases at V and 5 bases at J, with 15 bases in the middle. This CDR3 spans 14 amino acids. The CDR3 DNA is TGCAGCGTTGAACGGCAGGGAAGGGTAACTGAAGCTTTCTTT. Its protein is CSVERQGRVTEAFF.

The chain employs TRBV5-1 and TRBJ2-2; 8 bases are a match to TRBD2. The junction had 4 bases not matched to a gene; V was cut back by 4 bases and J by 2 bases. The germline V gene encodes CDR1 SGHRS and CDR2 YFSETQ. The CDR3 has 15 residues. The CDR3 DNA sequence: TGCGCCAGCAGCGGTAGCGGGATAAACACCGGGGAGCTGTTTTTT. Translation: CASSGSGINTGELFF.

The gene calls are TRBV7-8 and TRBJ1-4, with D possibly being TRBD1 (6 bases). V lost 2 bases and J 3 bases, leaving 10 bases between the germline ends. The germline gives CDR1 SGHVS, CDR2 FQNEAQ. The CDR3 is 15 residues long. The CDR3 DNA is TGTGCCAGCAGCTTAACAGGGATAGCTAATGAAAAACTGTTTTTT. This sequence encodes CASSLTGIANEKLFF. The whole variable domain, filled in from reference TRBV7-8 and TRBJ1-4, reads GAGVSQSPRYKVAKRGQDVALRCDPISGHVSLFWYQQALGQGPEFLTYFQNEAQLDKSGLPSDRFFAERPEGSVSTLKIQRTQQEDSAVYLCASSLTGIANEKLFFGSGTQLSVL.

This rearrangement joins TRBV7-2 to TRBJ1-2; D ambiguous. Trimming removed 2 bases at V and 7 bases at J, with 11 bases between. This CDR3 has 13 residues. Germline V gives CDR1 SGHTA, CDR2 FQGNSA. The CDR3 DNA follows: TGTGCCAGCAGCTTAAGCGCAACCCTTGGCTACACCTTC. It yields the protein CASSLSATLGYTF.

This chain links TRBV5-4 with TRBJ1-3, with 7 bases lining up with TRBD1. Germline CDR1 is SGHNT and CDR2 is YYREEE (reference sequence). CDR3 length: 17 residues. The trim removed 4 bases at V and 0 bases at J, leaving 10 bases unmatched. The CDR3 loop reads CASSRTGTVGSGNTIYF. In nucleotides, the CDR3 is TGTGCCAGCAGCCGGACCGGGACAGTGGGCTCTGGAAACACCATATATTTT.

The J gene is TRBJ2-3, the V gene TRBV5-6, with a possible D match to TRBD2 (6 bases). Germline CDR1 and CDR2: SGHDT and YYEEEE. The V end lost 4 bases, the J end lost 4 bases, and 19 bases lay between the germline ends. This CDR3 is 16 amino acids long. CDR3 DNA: TGTGCCAGCAGCGACCCTCGAGGGCTAGCGTCAGATACGCAGTATTTT. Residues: CASSDPRGLASDTQYF.

CDR3: CASSQDVGLAGYNEQFF. The CDR3 coding sequence is TGTGCCAGCAGCCAAGACGTTGGCCTAGCGGGATACAATGAGCAGTTCTTC. The chain has TRBV4-2 and TRBJ2-1, with 9 nucleotides matching TRBD2. Trimming removed 0 bases from V and 4 bases from J; junction bases left unmatched: 7. This CDR3 is 17 amino acids long. Germline loops: CDR1 LGHNA, CDR2 YNFKEQ.

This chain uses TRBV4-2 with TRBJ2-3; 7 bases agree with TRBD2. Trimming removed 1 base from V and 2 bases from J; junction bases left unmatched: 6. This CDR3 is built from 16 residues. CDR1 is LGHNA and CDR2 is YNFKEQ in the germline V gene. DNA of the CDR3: TGTGCCAGCAGCCAAGGGCTAGCGGAAATCACAGATACGCAGTATTTT. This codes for CASSQGLAEITDTQYF.